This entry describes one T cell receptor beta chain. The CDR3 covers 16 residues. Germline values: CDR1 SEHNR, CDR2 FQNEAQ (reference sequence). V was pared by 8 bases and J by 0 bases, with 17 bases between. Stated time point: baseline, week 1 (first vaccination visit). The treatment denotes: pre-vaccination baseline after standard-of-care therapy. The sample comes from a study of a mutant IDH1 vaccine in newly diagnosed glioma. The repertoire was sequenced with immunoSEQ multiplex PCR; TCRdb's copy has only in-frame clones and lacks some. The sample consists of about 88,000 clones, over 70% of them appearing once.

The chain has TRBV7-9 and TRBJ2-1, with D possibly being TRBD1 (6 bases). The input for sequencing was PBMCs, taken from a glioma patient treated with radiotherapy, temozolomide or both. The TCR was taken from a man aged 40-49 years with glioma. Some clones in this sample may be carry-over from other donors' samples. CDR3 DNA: TGTGCCAGCGGCCCGGACAGACCGGGCTCCTACAATGAGCAGTTCTTC. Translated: CASGPDRPGSYNEQFF.